This T cell receptor (beta chain) is from a study of blood T cell repertoires in COVID-19. Study as a whole: Both acute and convalescent COVID-19 samples were obtained from the United States, Italy and Spain.

Data came from immunoSEQ multiplex PCR; TCRdb stores just in-frame clones and leaves some out. The table shows approximately 52,000 clones, with 70% to 90% occurring only once. Unmatched junction bases numbered 11, after V lost 5 bases and J lost 10 bases. Germline V gene sequence: CDR1 SGHTA, CDR2 FQGNSA. This CDR3 contains 14 residues. The J gene is TRBJ2-1, the V gene TRBV7-2, with 7 bases that match TRBD2. This TCR derives from a man between 65 and 79 years old with acute or convalescent COVID-19. The sequenced sample was peripheral blood. CDR3 sequence: CASSPQPGGWEQFF. The CDR3 DNA reads as TGTGCCAGCAGCCCCCAGCCGGGGGGATGGGAGCAGTTCTTC. Combining the CDR3 with reference TRBV7-2 and TRBJ2-1 gives the whole variable domain GAGVSQSPSNKVTEKGKDVELRCDPISGHTALYWYRQSLGQGLEFLIYFQGNSAPDKSGLPSDRFSAERTGGSVSTLTIQRTQQEDSAVYLCASSPQPGGWEQFFGPGTRLTVL.